These 10 T cell receptor beta chains were all obtained from the same sample, sequenced in a study of T-cell reconstitution after alpha-beta-depleted transplantation in children. Preparation of the TCRbeta library involved a method that used unique molecular identifiers. In TCRdb, the PCR reads were re-called with MiXCR into one record per CDR3 protein. This table has fewer than 700,000 distinct CDR3 sequences, over 10% appearing once. The sequenced sample was PBMCs, mostly from graft donor cells, obtained 360 days after TCRalphabeta/CD19-depleted stem cell transplant. Source of these receptors: a male patient between 5 and 17 years old who had a stem cell transplant for acute myeloid leukemia, so the T cells may come from the graft donor.

The V gene is TRBV7-2, the J gene TRBJ1-5; no firm D call. The CDR3 covers 15 residues. Trimming cost V 3 bases and J 5 bases, with 14 bases left between them. Germline CDR1 is SGHTA and CDR2 is FQGNSA. CDR3 nucleotide sequence: TGTGCCAGCAGCTTGGCGGACGGATCATATCAGCCCCAGCATTTT. Protein sequence: CASSLADGSYQPQHF.

This clonotype was picked up many times. Here the CDR3 reads CASSFWAGGSGANVLTF. The CDR3, as DNA: TGTGCCAGCAGTTTTTGGGCAGGGGGCTCTGGGGCCAACGTCCTGACTTTC. The chain couples TRBV12-3 or TRBV12-4 to TRBJ2-6; 7 bases match TRBD1. The CDR3 has 17 amino acids. Trimming at V came to 3 bases and at J to 0 bases, leaving 5 bases not matched to a gene.

A note on this clonotype: An end of the junction does not agree with germline; a read error may underlie this. The V and J genes are TRBV7-7 and TRBJ2-1; 10 bases match TRBD2. The CDR3 runs to 15 residues. Germline V gene lookup returns CDR1 SSHAT and CDR2 FNYEAQ (reference sequence). This CDR3 is CASSLALAGAGEQFF. CDR3 sequence (DNA): TGTGCTAGCAGCTTAGCCCTAGCGGGAGCGGGAGAGCAGTTCTTC.

This clonotype was recorded at least ten times. This chain joins TRBV2 and TRBJ2-4; 7 positions agree with TRBD2. Trimming took 7 bases from V and 0 from J; bases not matched to a gene: 12. The CDR3 has 17 residues. Germline V gene data show CDR1 as SNHLY and CDR2 as FYNNEI. For the CDR3, the DNA is TGTGCCAGCACTTTTGGGGAGGGTCTCGCAGCCAAAAACATTCAGTACTTC. Residues: CASTFGEGLAAKNIQYF.

This clonotype occurred a few times. The genes are TRBV20-1 and TRBJ2-5; a possible D gene is TRBD2 (5 bases). The CDR3 is made up of 15 amino acids. V was cut by 2 bases and J by 0 bases, with 13 bases left in between. Germline loops: CDR1 DFQATT, CDR2 SNEGSKA (reference sequence). In nucleotides, the CDR3 is TGCAGTGCTAGAAGTGGTGGGAGTCACCAAGAGACCCAGTACTTC. Amino acid sequence: CSARSGGSHQETQYF.

This clonotype was observed a handful of times. The rearrangement joins TRBV2 to TRBJ2-1; 13 nucleotides agree with TRBD2. Germline loops: CDR1 SNHLY, CDR2 FYNNEI. The CDR3 extends over 16 amino acids. Trimming cost V 8 bases and J 7 bases; bases outside gene matches: 11. The CDR3 region has the DNA TGTGCCAGCTCCGAAGGAACTAGCGGGAGGGTAAATGAGCAGTTCTTC. Translating it yields CASSEGTSGRVNEQFF.

The rearrangement links TRBV28 to TRBJ2-1, with D hard to call. The CDR3 extends over 13 amino acids. V was clipped by 5 bases and J by 9 bases, with 14 bases between them. CDR1 MDHEN and CDR2 SYDVKM come from the germline V gene. The CDR3 spells CASSRPSIGEQFF. In DNA form, the CDR3 reads TGTGCCAGCAGTCGGCCATCTATCGGTGAGCAGTTCTTC.

Turning to this clonotype: Mismatch with germline at one junction end may stem from a read error. This rearrangement joins TRBV7-7 to TRBJ2-5; TRBD2 matches at 7 bases. This CDR3 has 16 amino acids. Germline V gene sequence: CDR1 SSHAT, CDR2 FNYEAQ (reference sequence). CDR3 coding DNA: TGTGCTAGCAGCTTAGCGTCGGGGACTAACCTAGGGACCCAGTACTTC. Amino acid sequence: CASSLASGTNLGTQYF.

J is TRBJ1-1 and V is TRBV7-9; D perhaps matches TRBD1 (6 bases). Germline V lookup: CDR1 SEHNR, CDR2 FQNEAQ (reference sequence). The CDR3 is 14 amino acids. Deletions cut 1 base from V and 5 bases from J, with 11 bases between. The CDR3 sequence is CASSLVRDKTEAFF. The CDR3 bases are TGTGCCAGCAGCTTAGTACGGGACAAAACTGAAGCTTTCTTT.

In this sample, this clonotype turned up many times. The chain recombines TRBV27 with TRBJ2-1, with D hard to call. V lost 2 bases and J 2 bases, leaving 10 bases between the germline ends. The CDR3 extends over 15 amino acids. Germline V gene sequence: CDR1 MNHEY, CDR2 SMNVEV (reference sequence). The CDR3 nucleotides read TGTGCCAGCAGTTTAGGACCCGGAACCTACAATGAGCAGTTCTTC. Amino acid sequence: CASSLGPGTYNEQFF.